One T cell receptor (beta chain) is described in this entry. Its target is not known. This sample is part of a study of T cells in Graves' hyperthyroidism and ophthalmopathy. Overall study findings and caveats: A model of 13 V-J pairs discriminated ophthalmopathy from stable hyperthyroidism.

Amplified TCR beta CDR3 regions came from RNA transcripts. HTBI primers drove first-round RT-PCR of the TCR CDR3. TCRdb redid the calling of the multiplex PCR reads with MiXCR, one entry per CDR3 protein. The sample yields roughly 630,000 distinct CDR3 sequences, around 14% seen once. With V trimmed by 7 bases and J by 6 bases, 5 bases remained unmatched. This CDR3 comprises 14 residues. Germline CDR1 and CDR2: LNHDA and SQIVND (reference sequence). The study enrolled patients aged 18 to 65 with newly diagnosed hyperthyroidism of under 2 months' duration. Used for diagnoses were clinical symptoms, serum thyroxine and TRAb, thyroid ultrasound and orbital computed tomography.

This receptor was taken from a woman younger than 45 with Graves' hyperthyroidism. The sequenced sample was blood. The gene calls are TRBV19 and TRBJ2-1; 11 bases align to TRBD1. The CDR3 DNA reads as TGTGCCAGTAATGAGGACAGGGGGCGCAATGAGCAGTTCTTC. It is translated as CASNEDRGRNEQFF.